These T cell receptor beta chains were read from a single sample in a study of blood T cell repertoires in COVID-19. Using immunoSEQ multiplex PCR, the repertoire was profiled, and TCRdb retains in-frame clones only, with some absent. The table lists some 170,000 clones, roughly 80% of them singletons. Input material: peripheral blood. Receptor source: a woman aged 40 to 50 with COVID-19, enrolled during active disease. CDR3s include the opening cysteine and the closing phenylalanine or tryptophan. The order of the fields is D gene, clone size, V gene, J gene, CDR3 DNA, CDR3 protein. A D gene is named only where the DNA matches it firmly. Rows give clone size only sometimes, using once, few, many, or a class for an expanded clone.

TRBD2	.	TRBV19	TRBJ2-1	TGTGCCAGTAGTATAGATGGAGTAGCGGGTCTGTCCTACAATGAGCAGTTCTTC	CASSIDGVAGLSYNEQFF
TRBD2	.	TRBV5-1	TRBJ2-1	TGCGCCAGCAGCTCCCGGGGACTAGCGGTCTCCTACAATGAGCAGTTCTTC	CASSSRGLAVSYNEQFF
TRBD2	.	TRBV7-9	TRBJ2-2	TGTGCCAGCAGCTTGGGAGGGTCGAACACCGGGGAGCTGTTTTTT	CASSLGGSNTGELFF
.	.	TRBV11-2	TRBJ2-1	TGTGCCAGCAGCTTAGGAACAGGGTTTACCCGGGATGAGCAGTTCTTC	CASSLGTGFTRDEQFF
.	.	TRBV6-5	TRBJ1-4	TGTGCCAGCAGTTACTCGCGGGGACTAGAAAAACTGTTTTTT	CASSYSRGLEKLFF
TRBD1	.	TRBV5-5	TRBJ2-4	TGTGCCAGCAGCACGAGGACAGGGGCGGCTCAGTACTTC	CASSTRTGAAQYF
.	.	TRBV29-1	TRBJ1-2	TGCAGCTCCGCCGCGGGGGAGAACTATGGCTACACCTTC	CSSAAGENYGYTF
TRBD1	.	TRBV9	TRBJ2-2	TGTGCCAGCAGCGCCAGACAGGGTAACACCGGGGAGCTGTTTTTT	CASSARQGNTGELFF
TRBD1	many	TRBV10-3	TRBJ1-2	TGTGCCATCAGCCATACAGGGGACTATGGCTACACCTTC	CAISHTGDYGYTF
.	.	TRBV6-5	TRBJ1-1	TGTGCCAGCACTTCTCCCCAGGGAATCCCTGAAGCTTTCTTT	CASTSPQGIPEAFF
.	.	TRBV7-3	TRBJ1-1	TGTGCCAGCAGCCCGAGTCTGTTGAACACTGAAGCTTTCTTT	CASSPSLLNTEAFF
.	.	TRBV2	TRBJ1-4	TGTGCCAGCATTTATCAGGGGAGAAATAATGAAAAACTGTTTTTT	CASIYQGRNNEKLFF
.	.	TRBV5-5	TRBJ1-2	TGTGCCAGCAGCCGGCAGGGTTTTCCAGACTATGGCTACACCTTC	CASSRQGFPDYGYTF
TRBD2	.	TRBV19	TRBJ2-1	TGTGCCACTAGGACTAGCGGGGTGAATGAGCAGTTCTTC	CATRTSGVNEQFF
.	.	TRBV6-5	TRBJ2-3	TGTGCCAGCAGTCAGGTGGTTGGGAGAGATACGCAGTATTTT	CASSQVVGRDTQYF
.	.	TRBV7-2	TRBJ1-2	TGTGCCAGCAGCTTCAGGCCGGATAACTATGGCTACACCTTC	CASSFRPDNYGYTF
.	.	TRBV28	TRBJ1-5	TGTGCCAGCAGTTTCCATCGAGGAAGGTCGGGTGATCAGCCCCAGCATTTT	CASSFHRGRSGDQPQHF
TRBD1	few	TRBV27	TRBJ1-5	TGTGCCCCCACTGAACAGGGGCGAGGCCAGCCCCAGCATTTT	CAPTEQGRGQPQHF
TRBD1	.	TRBV28	TRBJ2-4	TGTGCCAGCAGTTTAAACCCGACAGGGATAGCCAAAAACATTCAGTACTTC	CASSLNPTGIAKNIQYF
.	.	TRBV27	TRBJ2-4	TGTGCCAGCAGTTTATCGGCCGGGAGCAAAAACATTCAGTACTTC	CASSLSAGSKNIQYF
TRBD2	.	TRBV11-2	TRBJ2-1	TGTGCCAGCAGCAAAACCGTAGCGGGGGAGAACAATGAGCAGTTCTTC	CASSKTVAGENNEQFF
TRBD1	.	TRBV6-2/TRBV6-3	TRBJ1-2	TGTGCCAGCAGCCGCCGACAGGGGACCTATGGCTACACCTTC	CASSRRQGTYGYTF
TRBD2	.	TRBV9	TRBJ2-7	TGTGCCAGCAGCGCCGGGACTAGCGGGAGGAGGATTGGCTACGAGCAGTACTTC	CASSAGTSGRRIGYEQYF
TRBD2	.	TRBV6-5	TRBJ2-7	TGTGCCAGCAGTTACTCTTTCGGGAGGGGTGAGCAGTACTTC	CASSYSFGRGEQYF
TRBD1	.	TRBV27	TRBJ1-1	TGTGCCAGCGGTCACAGGGACAGTACCGATGAAGCTTTCTTT	CASGHRDSTDEAFF
TRBD1	.	TRBV3-1/TRBV3-2	TRBJ2-7	TGTGCCAGCAGTGCCGGGACAGGGGTCTACGAGCAGTACTTC	CASSAGTGVYEQYF
.	once	TRBV25-1	TRBJ1-1	TGTGCCAGCAGTGATTTAACAGGGCGGACTGAAGCTTTCTTT	CASSDLTGRTEAFF
.	.	TRBV11-2	TRBJ1-1	TGTGCCAGCAGCCGCAGGACAGTGGATTACACTGAAGCTTTCTTT	CASSRRTVDYTEAFF
TRBD1	.	TRBV29-1	TRBJ2-3	TGCAGCGTCCCGACAGGGATCAGCACAGATACGCAGTATTTT	CSVPTGISTDTQYF
.	few	TRBV28	TRBJ1-1	TGTGCCAGCAGTTACAAAAAAAATAACAGGAACCTAATTGAAGCTTTCTTT	CASSYKKNNRNLIEAFF
.	.	TRBV6-5	TRBJ2-5	TGTGCCAGCAGCACATCGGGGGAGATGGCGACCCAGTACTTC	CASSTSGEMATQYF
.	.	TRBV21-1	TRBJ1-1	TGTGCCAGCAGCAAAGGATCCCGAGATGGAGCTTTCTTT	CASSKGSRDGAFF
.	once	TRBV7-9	TRBJ1-1	TGTGCCAGCAGCCCTAAGGCTGGGGCCACTGAAGCTTTCTTT	CASSPKAGATEAFF
.	.	TRBV5-4	TRBJ1-6	TGTGCCAGCAGCTTAGGGGATTCACCCCTCCACTTT	CASSLGDSPLHF
TRBD2	.	TRBV6-6	TRBJ2-1	TGTGCCAGCAGTTCTCGGCGGGAGGGCTACAATGAGCAGTTCTTC	CASSSRREGYNEQFF
TRBD1	.	TRBV29-1	TRBJ1-1	TGCAGCGTGGATAAGGGGACAGGGTACACTGAAGCTTTCTTT	CSVDKGTGYTEAFF
.	.	TRBV27	TRBJ1-5	TGTGCCAGCAGTTTAGTTGCGGGGTTCAATCAGCCCCAGCATTTT	CASSLVAGFNQPQHF
.	.	TRBV15	TRBJ2-2	TGTGCCACCAGCAGTGAGGGCCGGGCGGGGACCGGGGAGCTGTTTTTT	CATSSEGRAGTGELFF
TRBD2	.	TRBV7-9	TRBJ2-2	TGTGCCAGCAGCTTCGTAACTAGCGGACACACCGGGGAGCTGTTTTTT	CASSFVTSGHTGELFF
TRBD1	once	TRBV2	TRBJ1-2	TGTGCCAGCAGTGGGACAGGGAACTATGGCTACACCTTC	CASSGTGNYGYTF
TRBD1	.	TRBV6-5	TRBJ1-5	TGTGCCAGCAGTCTCCGGACAGGGAATCAGCCCCAGCATTTT	CASSLRTGNQPQHF
.	.	TRBV27	TRBJ2-3	TGTGCCAGCAGTTTTAAGCGGCCTGGGGATACGCAGTATTTT	CASSFKRPGDTQYF
.	few	TRBV5-5	TRBJ2-3	TGTGCCACGGCGTCGGGTTATAGCACAGATACGCAGTATTTT	CATASGYSTDTQYF
.	.	TRBV7-9	TRBJ1-2	TGTGCCAGCAGTCGAACATCTGACTATGGCTACACCTTC	CASSRTSDYGYTF
TRBD1	.	TRBV20-1	TRBJ1-1	TGCAGTGCTAGTTTAGGGACAGATTTCACTGAAGCTTTCTTT	CSASLGTDFTEAFF
.	.	TRBV7-9	TRBJ2-7	TGTGCCAGCAGCCCTGACTTCTACGAGCAGTACTTC	CASSPDFYEQYF
TRBD1	few	TRBV2	TRBJ2-1	TGTGCCAGCAACTTGGCCAGGGGGTACGAGCAGTTCTTC	CASNLARGYEQFF
.	.	TRBV9	TRBJ2-3	TGTGCCAGCAGCGTAACGCTAAAAGCGGAAGATACGCAGTATTTT	CASSVTLKAEDTQYF
.	few	TRBV6-5	TRBJ1-5	TGTGCCAGCACTTCCGCGGGGGGCAATCAGCCCCAGCATTTT	CASTSAGGNQPQHF
.	few	TRBV29-1	TRBJ2-1	TGCAGCGTTGAAGATTGGGGGGGAGGACAGGGAGGCAATGAGCAGTTCTTC	CSVEDWGGGQGGNEQFF
.	.	TRBV24-1	TRBJ2-7	TGTGCCACCAGTGATGGCGGGGAGTCCTACGAGCAGTACTTC	CATSDGGESYEQYF
.	.	TRBV2	TRBJ1-4	TGTGCCAGCAGTTTTTCCAAGGGGTCGGGCGAAAAACTGTTTTTT	CASSFSKGSGEKLFF
TRBD1	once	TRBV29-1	TRBJ1-2	TGCAGCGTTCCACAGGGGGCGAATGGCTACACCTTC	CSVPQGANGYTF
.	.	TRBV30	TRBJ1-1	TGTGCCTACCGACAGAATAATGAAGCTTTCTTT	CAYRQNNEAFF
.	.	TRBV12-3/TRBV12-4	TRBJ2-2	TGTGCCAGCAGTCCCGGAGGGGCCGGGGAGCTGTTTTTT	CASSPGGAGELFF
.	.	TRBV7-8	TRBJ1-5	TGTGCCAGCAGCGGGTACAGGATCGGCAGGGGACAGCCCCAGCATTTT	CASSGYRIGRGQPQHF
TRBD1	.	TRBV9	TRBJ2-3	TGTGCCAGCAGCGCCCTACCGGGACAGAGCACAGATACGCAGTATTTT	CASSALPGQSTDTQYF
.	.	TRBV7-9	TRBJ1-1	TGTGCCAGCAGCGTAAACTTCGGACGGGAGAACACTGAAGCTTTCTTT	CASSVNFGRENTEAFF
TRBD1	.	TRBV3-1/TRBV3-2	TRBJ1-5	TGTGCCAGCAGCCACGGACAGGGGTTCCGGTTGAGCAATCAGCCCCAGCATTTT	CASSHGQGFRLSNQPQHF
TRBD2	.	TRBV18	TRBJ2-5	TGTGCCAGCTCACCCCCAGGACTAGCGGGAGGGAAACAAGAGACCCAGTACTTC	CASSPPGLAGGKQETQYF